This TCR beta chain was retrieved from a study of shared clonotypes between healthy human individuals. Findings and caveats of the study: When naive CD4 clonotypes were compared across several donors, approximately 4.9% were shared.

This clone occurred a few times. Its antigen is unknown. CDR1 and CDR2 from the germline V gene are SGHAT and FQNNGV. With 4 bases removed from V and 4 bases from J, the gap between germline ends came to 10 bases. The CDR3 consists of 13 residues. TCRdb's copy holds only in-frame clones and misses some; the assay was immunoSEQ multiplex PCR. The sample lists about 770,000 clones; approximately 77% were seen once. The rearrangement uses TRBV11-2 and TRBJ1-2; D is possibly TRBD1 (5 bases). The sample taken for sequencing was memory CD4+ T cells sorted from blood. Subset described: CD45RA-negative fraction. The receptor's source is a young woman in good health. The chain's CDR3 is CASSSTVVYGYTF. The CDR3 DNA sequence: TGTGCCAGCAGCTCGACAGTGGTCTATGGCTACACCTTC. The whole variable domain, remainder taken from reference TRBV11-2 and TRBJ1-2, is EAGVAQSPRYKIIEKRQSVAFWCNPISGHATLYWYQQILGQGPKLLIQFQNNGVVDDSQLPKDRFSAERLKGVDSTLKIQPAKLEDSAVYLCASSSTVVYGYTFGSGTRLTVV.